This T cell receptor beta chain derives from a study of OX40 agonist ivuxolimab in advanced cancers. The protocol was immunoSEQ multiplex PCR, while the TCRdb copy is restricted to in-frame clones and leaves out a portion. This table has tens of thousands of clones, 80% to 90% appearing once. The CDR3 spans 18 residues. Germline-derived CDR1 and CDR2 are MNHNS and SASEGT. Trimming shortened V by 0 bases and J by 0 bases, and 17 bases separated the two germline ends. Sequenced material: CD4+ or CD8+ T cells sorted from blood, taken in a trial of the OX40 agonist ivuxolimab. The chain couples TRBV6-1 to TRBJ1-1, with TRBD1 as a possible D gene (5 bases). This clonotype was sampled from an adult with an advanced solid tumor such as melanoma, head and neck, liver or kidney cancer. The CDR3: CASSEATGTQLLNTEAFF. DNA for the CDR3: TGTGCCAGCAGTGAAGCTACAGGAACACAACTTTTGAACACTGAAGCTTTCTTT.